This T cell receptor beta chain was recorded in a study of graft-versus-host responses after intestinal transplantation (dated by TCRdb to the early 2020s). General notes on the study: The transplants that recipients received were multivisceral, liver-intestinal, or isolated intestinal. After intestinal transplantation, graft-versus-host and host-versus-graft alloreactive T cell clones were followed in the graft, circulation and bone marrow using bulk TCR-beta CDR3 sequencing. Rather than being sequenced by the commercial service, samples from a few later patients were sequenced in-house on an Illumina MiSeq and processed with MiXCR. Donor T cell macrochimerism was defined as a peak of at least 4% donor T cells among recipient peripheral blood mononuclear cells. All recipients received anti-thymocyte globulin induction followed by maintenance tacrolimus and steroids for approximately 3 years. Alloreactive clones were identified by sequencing pre-transplant mixed lymphocyte reaction products and comparing these products with unstimulated pre-transplant donor and recipient T cells. Of the roughly 24 intestinal transplant recipients enrolled in the cohort, one of whom was a retransplant, a few patients without pretransplant specimens were excluded. Broader findings and caveats from the paper: GvH clones were detected in recipient bone marrow, and some appeared earlier in ileal mucosa or blood, consistent with an intestinal mucosal origin. In patients with donor T cell macrochimerism, the allografts had high GvH to HvG T cell clonal ratios. Peak levels of circulating GvH clones were associated with declines in HvG clones early after transplant. The conclusions were limited by the relatively low number and heterogeneity of the intestinal transplant patients.

To prepare the library, the immunoSEQ multiplex PCR assay was applied. Adaptive Biotechnologies carried out high-throughput TCR-beta CDR3 sequencing of genomic DNA for most patients. On the authors' methods: Adaptive's ImmunoSEQ software was the source of the TCR sequencing data for roughly 19 patients, while a few other patients were processed with MiXCR and VDJtools. CDR3 nucleotide sequences shared between donor and recipient were removed because their origin could not be assigned. To count as alloreactive, a clone needed at least 2-fold expansion over unstimulated cells and a minimum CFSE-low frequency of 0.002% (template counts) or 0.001% (read counts). Clones were considered mappable if detected in sequenced pre-transplant spleen, lymph node, or MLR CFSE-low populations of the donor or recipient. Cumulative frequency of alloreactive clones was calculated as a percentage of all sequences weighted by copy number. In TCRdb, the immuneACCESS table is reduced to in-frame sequences with V and J assigned. These tables do not hold every clone; where another copy was compared, an unresolved V gene accounts for under half, and the others remain unexplained. The V and J calls and clone size are taken from that table; D and trimming were inferred from the DNA. Counted in this sample were about 9,500 clones; 85% to 90% of them appeared once. The ten largest make up 9.9% of the sample.

Blood samples were collected up to 4 times in the first month after transplant and then at least monthly when available. As regards this clone: Its specific antigen is unknown. No much larger clone is present one base from it, and per-base qualities are unavailable.

For CDR1 and CDR2, the germline V gene lists SGDLS and YYNGEE. From the cysteine through the phenylalanine, the CDR3 covers 15 amino acids. Only the CDR3 portion is preserved as DNA: 45 bases, with reading frame beginning at the first base. At the junction V is shortened by 0 bases and J by 2 bases; bases outside the gene matches: 4. The origin of this receptor is a human patient who received an intestinal transplant, so some T cells may come from the graft donor. The rearranged segments are TRBV9 and TRBJ2-7; TRBD2 matches 8 bases in the middle. The sample in question was PBMCs, obtained roughly 35 weeks after intestinal transplant. Here is the DNA: TGTGCCAGCAGCGTAGCGGGAGGGCTAACCTACGAGCAGTACTTC. This gives the protein CASSVAGGLTYEQYF. Full variable domain (CDR3 extended with the reference TRBV9 and TRBJ2-7 proteins): DSGVTQTPKHLITATGQRVTLRCSPRSGDLSVYWYQQSLDQGLQFLIQYYNGEERAKGNILERFSAQQFPDLHSELNLSSLELGDSALYFCASSVAGGLTYEQYFGPGTRLTVT.